Each of the 29 T cell receptor beta chains below was sequenced from the same sample in a study of blood T cell repertoires in COVID-19. Profiling relied on immunoSEQ multiplex PCR, and the TCRdb table lists in-frame clones only, not all of them. The sample has approximately 250,000 clones, roughly 86% seen once. The specimen sequenced was peripheral blood. The receptors come from a woman aged 60-75 years who had recovered from COVID-19.

This clone has a single count. The chain couples TRBV7-2 to TRBJ2-7; D remains ambiguous. The CDR3 length is 13 residues. In germline, CDR1 is SGHTA, CDR2 FQGNSA. V was pared by 2 bases and J by 2 bases, with 7 bases between. The DNA of the CDR3 is TGTGCCAGCAGCTTAATCAGAACCTACGAGCAGTACTTC. Translated: CASSLIRTYEQYF.

This sequence joins TRBV19 and TRBJ2-5; tentatively, D is TRBD2 (5 bases). Trimming took 6 bases from V and 0 from J, leaving 17 bases between them. Germline V CDR1 and CDR2: LNHDA, SQIVND (reference sequence). This CDR3 contains 16 residues. This CDR3 is CASRPSRATYQETQYF. The DNA of the CDR3 is TGTGCCAGTAGACCTAGCCGTGCCACTTACCAAGAGACCCAGTACTTC.

This chain links TRBV5-1 with TRBJ1-1; D ambiguous. V lost 4 bases and J 4 bases, leaving 20 bases between the germline ends. Germline V lookup: CDR1 SGHRS, CDR2 YFSETQ. This CDR3 has 16 amino acids. The CDR3 loop reads CASSPQGPRGGTEAFF. The CDR3 DNA sequence: TGCGCCAGCAGCCCTCAAGGGCCCCGGGGTGGCACTGAAGCTTTCTTT.

The chain carries TRBV5-1 and TRBJ2-3, with a weak D call TRBD1 (5 bases). With 0 bases removed from V and 3 bases from J, the gap between germline ends came to 8 bases. This CDR3 region has 14 residues. Germline V lookup: CDR1 SGHRS, CDR2 YFSETQ. The CDR3 bases are TGCGCCAGCAGCTTGGGAGGACAAACAGATACGCAGTATTTT. Its translation: CASSLGGQTDTQYF. Full variable domain (outside the CDR3, taken from reference TRBV5-1 and TRBJ2-3): KAGVTQTPRYLIKTRGQQVTLSCSPISGHRSVSWYQQTPGQGLQFLFEYFSETQRNKGNFPGRFSGRQFSNSRSEMNVSTLELGDSALYLCASSLGGQTDTQYFGPGTRLTVL.

This clone occurred once. This sequence joins TRBV19 and TRBJ2-7; TRBD2 matches 9 bases. This CDR3 comprises 15 residues. The junction had 9 bases not matched to a gene; V was cut back by 5 bases and J by 4 bases. Germline V lookup: CDR1 LNHDA, CDR2 SQIVND (reference sequence). CDR3: CASSPVGTSPYEQYF. The CDR3 DNA reads TGTGCCAGTAGTCCAGTGGGGACTAGCCCGTACGAGCAGTACTTC.

The chain couples TRBV25-1 to TRBJ1-2; tentatively, D is TRBD1 (5 bases). V lost 3 bases, J lost 5 bases, and 13 bases lay in between. The V gene's germline CDR1 is MGHDK and CDR2 SYGVNS. The CDR3 has 14 amino acids. CDR3 in DNA: TGTGCCAGCAGTGATCGGACGGGGGTTTATGGCTACACCTTC. Translating it yields CASSDRTGVYGYTF.

The chain couples TRBV10-3 to TRBJ1-1, with 7 bases identical to TRBD1. The CDR3 sequence is 13 residues long. Germline lookup yields CDR1 ENHRY and CDR2 SYGVKD. V dropped 10 bases and J dropped 3; count of bases not matched to a gene: 8. CDR3 nucleotides: TGTGCCACGAGACAGACAGGGCACACTGAAGCTTTCTTT. Encoded protein: CATRQTGHTEAFF.

V usage is TRBV18 and J usage is TRBJ1-2; no definite D call. Germline V gene sequence: CDR1 KGHSH, CDR2 LQKENI. The CDR3 contains 14 residues. Trimming left V 4 bases short and J 8 bases short, with 17 bases between. Here the CDR3 DNA reads TGTGCCAGCTCACAGACGGCGGCCGGGGAAGGCTACACCTTC. Encoded protein: CASSQTAAGEGYTF.

CDR3 nucleotides: TGTGCCAGCAGCTTCCAGGGTGGACAAACTAATGAAAAACTGTTTTTT. It encodes CASSFQGGQTNEKLFF. The chain joins TRBV7-9 to TRBJ1-4; D might be TRBD1 (5 bases). There are 16 residues in the CDR3. Germline loops: CDR1 SEHNR, CDR2 FQNEAQ (reference sequence). V was clipped by 3 bases and J by 1 base, with 12 bases between them.

Only one count was recorded for this clone. The chain combines TRBV27 with TRBJ1-4; 7 nucleotides match TRBD1. J lost 7 bases, V lost 5 bases, and 4 bases had no gene match. The germline gives CDR1 MNHEY, CDR2 SMNVEV (reference sequence). The CDR3 totals 13 residues. CDR3 sequence reads: CASSTGVREKLFF. The CDR3 DNA reads as TGTGCCAGCAGTACAGGGGTCCGTGAAAAACTGTTTTTT.

J is TRBJ1-2 and V is TRBV11-2, with 7 bases matching TRBD1. This CDR3 region has 14 residues. V was clipped by 6 bases and J by 2 bases; unmatched bases: 6. Looked up from germline, CDR1 is SGHAT and CDR2 is FQNNGV. The CDR3 loop reads CASREGASNYGYTF. The CDR3 bases are TGTGCCAGCAGGGAGGGGGCGAGCAACTATGGCTACACCTTC. Filled out from reference TRBV11-2 and TRBJ1-2, the complete variable domain reads EAGVAQSPRYKIIEKRQSVAFWCNPISGHATLYWYQQILGQGPKLLIQFQNNGVVDDSQLPKDRFSAERLKGVDSTLKIQPAKLEDSAVYLCASREGASNYGYTFGSGTRLTVV.

This clone came up once. This rearrangement joins TRBV12-3 or TRBV12-4 to TRBJ2-7; 10 bases are shared with TRBD2. V dropped 4 bases and J dropped 12; count of bases not matched to a gene: 9. This CDR3 is built from 13 residues. CDR3 DNA sequence: TGTGCCAGCAGTTCCCTCCGGACTAGCGGCCTGTACTTC. It encodes CASSSLRTSGLYF.

This clone was counted once. V usage is TRBV7-9 and J usage is TRBJ2-3; TRBD1 matches 10 bases. The length of the CDR3 is 16 residues. The V gene's germline CDR1 is SEHNR and CDR2 FQNEAQ (reference sequence). The J segment lost 8 bases and the V segment lost 6 bases, leaving 14 bases of the junction unmatched. The CDR3: CASSPLRDRGRGTQYF. As DNA, the CDR3 is TGTGCCAGCAGTCCTCTCCGGGACAGGGGAAGAGGTACGCAGTATTTT.

The chain links TRBV3-1 (or the pseudogene TRBV3-2) to TRBJ2-7; D is undetermined. Germline V gene data show CDR1 as LGHDT and CDR2 as YNNKEL (reference sequence). Trimming pared 1 base from V and 4 bases from J, leaving 11 bases between. The CDR3 is made up of 14 amino acids. The DNA for the CDR3 is TGTGCCAGCAGCCAAGGTTCGAGGCCATACGAGCAGTACTTC. This sequence encodes CASSQGSRPYEQYF.

This clone showed up just a few times. This chain links TRBV9 with TRBJ2-1; 11 bases line up with TRBD1. Trimming at V came to 4 bases and at J to 7 bases, leaving 7 bases not matched to a gene. This CDR3 region has 15 residues. Germline V gives CDR1 SGDLS, CDR2 YYNGEE. CDR3 DNA: TGTGCCAGCAGCCCACCGGGACAGGGGGTAAATGAGCAGTTCTTC. It yields the protein CASSPPGQGVNEQFF. Variable domain in full (rest from reference TRBV9 and TRBJ2-1): DSGVTQTPKHLITATGQRVTLRCSPRSGDLSVYWYQQSLDQGLQFLIQYYNGEERAKGNILERFSAQQFPDLHSELNLSSLELGDSALYFCASSPPGQGVNEQFFGPGTRLTVL.

The chain carries TRBV4-2 and TRBJ1-4, with a weak D call TRBD1 (5 bases). Trimming stripped 1 base from V and 4 bases from J, with 10 bases between. The CDR3 sequence is 15 residues long. Germline V CDR1 and CDR2: LGHNA, YNFKEQ. The CDR3 loop is CASSQVEGVNEKLFF. The CDR3 DNA follows: TGTGCCAGCAGCCAAGTGGAAGGGGTTAATGAAAAACTGTTTTTT.

This clone was observed a single time. The chain uses TRBV11-1 and TRBJ2-2; TRBD1 matches 8 bases. This CDR3 is built from 16 residues. The J segment lost 3 bases and the V segment lost 1 base, leaving 4 bases of the junction unmatched. From germline, CDR1 is SGHAT and CDR2 FQDESV (reference sequence). Written as DNA, the CDR3 is TGTGCCAGCAGCTTAGGGAGGACAGGGCACACCGGGGAGCTGTTTTTT. Its protein is CASSLGRTGHTGELFF.

This chain uses TRBV9 with TRBJ1-3; 8 nucleotides line up with TRBD1. Germline-derived CDR1 and CDR2 are SGDLS and YYNGEE. The CDR3 consists of 17 residues. After removal of 0 bases from V and 0 bases from J, the junction contained 5 bases not matched to a gene. As DNA, the CDR3 is TGTGCCAGCAGCGTAGTCGGGACAGGCTCCTCTGGAAACACCATATATTTT. Protein product: CASSVVGTGSSGNTIYF.

This chain connects TRBV2 to TRBJ2-5; TRBD2 agrees at 10 bases. Germline V gives CDR1 SNHLY, CDR2 FYNNEI. There are 17 residues in the CDR3. V lost 8 bases and J lost 0; bases outside the gene matches: 12. For the CDR3, the DNA is TGTGCCAGCCGGGGGGCTAGCGGGGGCCGGTACCAAGAGACCCAGTACTTC. Its protein product is CASRGASGGRYQETQYF.

This chain's CDR3 is CASSIQNYGYTF. As DNA, the CDR3 is TGTGCCAGCAGTATACAGAACTATGGCTACACCTTC. The rearrangement links TRBV12-3 or TRBV12-4 to TRBJ1-2; no firm D call. The length of the CDR3 is 12 residues. V lost 5 bases, J lost 2 bases, and 6 bases lay in between.

This rearrangement joins TRBV3-1 (or the pseudogene TRBV3-2) to TRBJ2-3; TRBD1 agrees at 8 bases. The CDR3 runs to 15 residues. With V trimmed by 4 bases and J by 6 bases, 9 bases remained unmatched. Germline V gene lookup returns CDR1 LGHDT and CDR2 YNNKEL (reference sequence). For the CDR3, the DNA is TGTGCCAGCAGCCTTTTGACAGGGGCATCGGATACGCAGTATTTT. Its translation: CASSLLTGASDTQYF.

The V gene is TRBV5-4, the J gene TRBJ2-3; 9 bases line up with TRBD2. Per germline, CDR1 SGHNT and CDR2 YYREEE (reference sequence). Trimming cost V 3 bases and J 9 bases; bases outside gene matches: 11. CDR3 length: 15 amino acids. The CDR3 DNA is TGTGCCAGCAGCTGGGGACTAGCTGACCCAGGAACGCAGTATTTT. Its translation is CASSWGLADPGTQYF.

The V and J genes are TRBV7-3 and TRBJ1-3; 9 nucleotides line up with TRBD1. The V segment lost 9 bases and the J segment 0 bases; nucleotides outside the gene matches: 6. Germline V gives CDR1 SGHTA, CDR2 FQGTGA. The CDR3 consists of 15 residues. Here the CDR3 DNA reads TGTGCCAGTGGGGACAGGGCCTTCTCTGGAAACACCATATATTTT. It yields the protein CASGDRAFSGNTIYF. The variable domain in full, completed from reference TRBV7-3 and TRBJ1-3, reads GAGVSQTPSNKVTEKGKYVELRCDPISGHTALYWYRQSLGQGPEFLIYFQGTGAADDSGLPNDRFFAVRPEGSVSTLKIQRTERGDSAVYLCASGDRAFSGNTIYFGEGSWLTVV.

The rearrangement links TRBV19 to TRBJ1-4; a weak D match, TRBD1 (6 bases). Germline values: CDR1 LNHDA, CDR2 SQIVND (reference sequence). The germline V and J ends were trimmed by 0 bases and 5 bases, with 13 bases remaining between them. CDR3 length: 16 amino acids. The CDR3 is CASSIDQFRGNEKLFF. In DNA form, the CDR3 reads TGTGCCAGTAGTATAGATCAGTTTAGGGGGAATGAAAAACTGTTTTTT.

V is TRBV6-5 and J is TRBJ1-1; no clear D gene. This CDR3 has 15 residues. In germline, CDR1 is MNHEY, CDR2 SVGAGI. V gave up 0 bases and J gave up 0 bases, with 8 bases separating them. The DNA for the CDR3 is TGTGCCAGCAGTTACTCGTACGCGGTGAACACTGAAGCTTTCTTT. Its protein product is CASSYSYAVNTEAFF.

This clone turned up a few times. V usage is TRBV12-3 or TRBV12-4 and J usage is TRBJ2-2, with no clear D. This CDR3 spans 13 amino acids. The V and J ends lost 7 bases and 6 bases respectively, with 12 bases between them. CDR3 nucleotide sequence: TGTGCCAGCACCACCGGTATCCCCGGGGAGCTGTTTTTT. Encoded protein: CASTTGIPGELFF.

The chain joins TRBV7-9 to TRBJ2-5; D might be TRBD1 (6 bases). Trimming stripped 4 bases from V and 0 bases from J, with 24 bases between. Germline values: CDR1 SEHNR, CDR2 FQNEAQ (reference sequence). The CDR3 has 19 residues. The CDR3 protein is CASSSQGIMGTPYQETQYF. In nucleotides, the CDR3 is TGTGCCAGCAGCTCCCAGGGCATTATGGGGACACCGTACCAAGAGACCCAGTACTTC.

The chain has TRBV9 and TRBJ2-7, with 7 bases identical to TRBD2. This CDR3 spans 14 amino acids. Per the germline V gene, CDR1 is SGDLS and CDR2 is YYNGEE. Trimming at V came to 1 base and at J to 2 bases, leaving 3 bases not matched to a gene. CDR3 nucleotide sequence: TGTGCCAGCAGCGTAAGCGGGACTACCTACGAGCAGTACTTC. Its protein product is CASSVSGTTYEQYF. The full variable domain, its missing parts supplied by reference TRBV9 and TRBJ2-7, is DSGVTQTPKHLITATGQRVTLRCSPRSGDLSVYWYQQSLDQGLQFLIQYYNGEERAKGNILERFSAQQFPDLHSELNLSSLELGDSALYFCASSVSGTTYEQYFGPGTRLTVT.

V usage is TRBV7-2 and J usage is TRBJ1-2, with unresolved D. The CDR3 has 16 residues. V lost 5 bases, J lost 7 bases, and 23 bases lay in between. The germline V gene has CDR1 SGHTA and CDR2 FQGNSA. The CDR3 region has the DNA TGTGCCAGCAGCCCGGGTGGGTCGGGGAGATCGGGTGGCTACACCTTC. Encoded protein: CASSPGGSGRSGGYTF.